This record looks at one T cell receptor (beta chain) sequence and its context. This receptor's antigen is unknown. No per-base quality is available; no much larger clone lies one base away. TCRdb shows the sequencer as Illumina HiSeq 2000. Multiplex PCR amplification was used to build the TCR beta chain libraries. The amplified TCR beta chain products were analyzed by high-throughput sequencing. Through fastp at Q25 and MiXCR, TCRdb rebuilt clones from the public reads, retaining in-frame beta chains. Here each entry gathers all rows of one CDR3 protein and keeps the most common genes and DNA. The sample table lists about 200,000 distinct CDR3 sequences, approximately 31% of them with a count of one. 4.3% of the sample is taken by the ten largest. The data stem from a study of breast tumors, draining lymph nodes, adjacent tissues (dated by TCRdb to about 2016). Context from the whole study: TCR beta repertoires were compared across tumor, adjacent nontumor tissue and axillary lymph nodes obtained from breast cancer patients. In human breast cancer, the study set out to assess how tumor, surrounding tissue and draining lymph node repertoires relate to one another and whether T cells might be exchanged between them. Overall study results and their limits: Tumor and nontumor tissue repertoires were significantly more similar in luminal-like than in basal-like breast cancer. Tumor T-cell repertoires showed less diversity than lymph node repertoires and more diversity than nontumor tissue repertoires, and tumor T-cell repertoires showed preferential V and J gene usage. The data were considered consistent with the idea that most tumor T cells come from the lymph node and then expand in tumor tissue. The conclusion that tumor T cells originate in lymph nodes was presented as consistent with a hypothesis rather than as directly demonstrated.

The CDR3 contains 17 residues, cysteine and phenylalanine counted. Of all the DNA, just the CDR3 is kept, 51 bases in frame from base 1. Germline trimming: 6 bases from V, 4 bases from J; junction bases outside gene matches: 17. The germline V gene (reference sequence) provides CDR1 MNHEY and CDR2 SMNVEV. Lymph node samples were obtained from the axillary draining lymph nodes of breast cancer patients. Sequenced: axillary lymph node tissue. The rearranged segments are TRBV27 and TRBJ2-7; 8 nucleotides in the junction match TRBD1. The receptor comes from a female donor with breast cancer. Some clones in this sample may be carry-over from other donors' samples. The CDR3 loop reads CASSPGPGQGNAYEQYF. Read as DNA, the sequence is TGTGCCAGCAGCCCTGGCCCCGGACAGGGCAACGCGTACGAGCAGTACTTC.